This T cell receptor (beta chain) was identified in a study of blood T cell repertoires in COVID-19. Across the whole study: Italy, Spain and the United States were the sources of the convalescent and acute COVID-19 samples. The cDNA or gDNA used as material had been derived from T cells, B-cell-depleted T cells, or PBMCs.

In the original workflow: Scientists estimated how many nucleated cells there were by amplifying reference gene primers. This table comes from immunoSEQ multiplex PCR, and its TCRdb copy is limited to in-frame clones, with some not included. V, J and clone size are those of that table, while D and trimming were read from the DNA. The sample includes tens of thousands of clones, approximately 84% of them seen just once. V was pared by 7 bases and J by 8 bases, with 11 bases of the junction left unmatched. The germline CDR1 and CDR2 sequences are MNHEY and SVGAGI. The CDR3 extends over 14 amino acids. Input material: peripheral blood. This chain links TRBV6-5 with TRBJ1-2, with 9 bases lining up with TRBD1. This TCR came from a man in his fifties or sixties with acute or convalescent COVID-19. The DNA for the CDR3 is TGTGCCAGCACCACAGGGGGCGCGTTCGCCGGCTACACCTTC. This translates into CASTTGGAFAGYTF.